What follows is one T cell receptor beta chain and its context. Its antigen is not identified. As to treatment: roughly 20 received Ad26.COV2.S at low or high dose, single or two shots; about five received placebo; per-sample allocation not given. Each sample was drawn 63 days after the first injection (of vaccine or placebo). Here immunoSEQ multiplex PCR was the method, and the copy in TCRdb shows in-frame clones only, minus some. The repertoire holds roughly 460,000 clones, with 80% to 90% as singletons. This record belongs to a study of Ad26.COV2.S vaccination and SARS-CoV-2 variants. General study results and limits: Measurement of non-spike TCR breadth gave similar results in vaccine and placebo recipients. Measurements of TCR breadth and depth may have given underestimates of the total T cell responses. Individuals receiving vaccine had higher spike-specific TCR breadth than placebo recipients did.

The CDR3 extends over 13 amino acids. The V and J ends lost 0 bases and 2 bases respectively, with 5 bases between them. Germline V lookup: CDR1 SGHRS, CDR2 YFSETQ. The input for sequencing was peripheral blood, taken in a trial of Ad26.COV2.S vaccine versus placebo. The V and J genes are TRBV5-1 and TRBJ2-5; no clear D. The receptor was derived from a person between 18 and 65 years old who received the Ad26.COV2.S COVID-19 vaccine or a placebo. CDR3 protein: CASSLVEQETQYF. For the CDR3, the DNA is TGCGCCAGCAGCTTGGTAGAACAAGAGACCCAGTACTTC.